This T cell receptor beta chain was found in a study of cytomegalovirus exposure and HLA in healthy donors. The table came from immunoSEQ multiplex PCR; TCRdb's copy has only in-frame clones and leaves some out. In the table there are 200,000 or so clones, around four fifths of which are singletons. Trimming took 1 base from V and 10 from J, leaving 11 bases between them. Per germline, CDR1 MGHRA and CDR2 YSYEKL. CDR3 length: 13 amino acids. The chain combines TRBV4-1 with TRBJ2-1, with D uncertain. This TCR came from a man younger than 35 in good health and CMV-seropositive. Sequenced sample: PBMCs. The CDR3, as DNA: TGCGCCAGCAGCCAAGGAAAACTTCGAGAGCAGTTCTTC. Protein product: CASSQGKLREQFF.